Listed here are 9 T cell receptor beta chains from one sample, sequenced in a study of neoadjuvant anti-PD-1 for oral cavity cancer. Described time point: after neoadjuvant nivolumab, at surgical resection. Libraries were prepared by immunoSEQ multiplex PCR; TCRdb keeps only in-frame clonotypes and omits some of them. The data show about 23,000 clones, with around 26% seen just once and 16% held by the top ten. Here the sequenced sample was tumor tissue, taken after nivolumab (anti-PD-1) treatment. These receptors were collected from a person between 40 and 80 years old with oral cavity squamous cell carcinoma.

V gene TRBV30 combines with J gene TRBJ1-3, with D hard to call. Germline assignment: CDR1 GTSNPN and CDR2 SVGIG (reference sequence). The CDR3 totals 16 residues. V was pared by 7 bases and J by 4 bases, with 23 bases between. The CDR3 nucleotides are TGTGCCTCGACTGACCGGGAACCTACGGGGGGAAACACCATATATTTT. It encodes CASTDREPTGGNTIYF.

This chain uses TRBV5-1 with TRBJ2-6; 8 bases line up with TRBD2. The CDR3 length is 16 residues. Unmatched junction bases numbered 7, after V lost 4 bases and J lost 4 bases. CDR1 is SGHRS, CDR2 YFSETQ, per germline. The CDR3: CASSAGGAAGANVLTF. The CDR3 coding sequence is TGCGCCAGCAGCGCGGGGGGCGCAGCCGGGGCCAACGTCCTGACTTTC.

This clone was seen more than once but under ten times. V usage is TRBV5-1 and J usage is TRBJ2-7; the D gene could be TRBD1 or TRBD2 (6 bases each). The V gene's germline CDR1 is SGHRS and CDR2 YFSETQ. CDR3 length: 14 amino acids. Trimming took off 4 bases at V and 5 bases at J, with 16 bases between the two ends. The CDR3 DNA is TGCGCCAGCAGCGAGGACTACAGGGCCCACGAGCAGTACTTC. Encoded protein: CASSEDYRAHEQYF.

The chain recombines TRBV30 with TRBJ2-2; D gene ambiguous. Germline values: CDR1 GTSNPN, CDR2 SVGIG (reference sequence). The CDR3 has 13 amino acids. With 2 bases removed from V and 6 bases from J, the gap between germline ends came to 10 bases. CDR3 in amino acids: CAWSRSTSGELFF. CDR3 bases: TGTGCCTGGAGTAGGTCTACCTCCGGGGAGCTGTTTTTT.

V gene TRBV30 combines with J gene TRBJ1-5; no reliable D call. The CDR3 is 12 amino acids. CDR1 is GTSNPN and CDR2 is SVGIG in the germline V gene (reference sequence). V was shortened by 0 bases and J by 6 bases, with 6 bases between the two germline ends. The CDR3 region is CAWSVGSQPQHF. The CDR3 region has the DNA TGTGCCTGGAGTGTGGGGAGTCAGCCCCAGCATTTT.

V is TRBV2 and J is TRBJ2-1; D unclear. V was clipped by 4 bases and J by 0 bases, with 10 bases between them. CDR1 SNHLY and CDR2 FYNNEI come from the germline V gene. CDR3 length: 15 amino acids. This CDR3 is CASSAQASSYNEQFF. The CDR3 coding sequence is TGTGCCAGCAGTGCACAAGCCAGCTCCTACAATGAGCAGTTCTTC.

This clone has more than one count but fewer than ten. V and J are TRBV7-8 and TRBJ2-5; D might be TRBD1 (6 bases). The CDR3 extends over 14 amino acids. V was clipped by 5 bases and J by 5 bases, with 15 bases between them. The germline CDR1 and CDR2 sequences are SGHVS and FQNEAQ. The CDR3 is CASSKGQLVETQYF. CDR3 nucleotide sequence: TGTGCCAGCAGCAAGGGACAATTGGTGGAGACCCAGTACTTC.

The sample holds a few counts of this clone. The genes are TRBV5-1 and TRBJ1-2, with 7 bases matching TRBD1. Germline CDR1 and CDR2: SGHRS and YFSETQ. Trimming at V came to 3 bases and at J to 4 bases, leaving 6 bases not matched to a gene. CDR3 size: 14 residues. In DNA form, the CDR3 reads TGCGCCAGCAGCTCCGGACAGGCGGTCTATGGCTACACCTTC. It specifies CASSSGQAVYGYTF.

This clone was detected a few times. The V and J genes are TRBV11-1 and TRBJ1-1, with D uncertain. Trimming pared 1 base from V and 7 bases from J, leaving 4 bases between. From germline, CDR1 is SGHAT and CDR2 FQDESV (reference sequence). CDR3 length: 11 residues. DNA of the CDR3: TGTGCCAGCAGCTTAGTACGTGAAGCTTTCTTT. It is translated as CASSLVREAFF.